The rows below give T cell receptor beta chains drawn from one sample of a study of shared clonotypes between healthy human individuals. Produced via immunoSEQ multiplex PCR; TCRdb's table is partial and in-frame only. The table includes about 580,000 clones, 95% to 98% detected once. Sequencing was performed on naive CD8+ T cells sorted from blood. Every receptor here comes from a man aged 30 to 45 in good health. The CDR3 runs from the conserved cysteine through the conserved F or W. The D gene is left open where the match is weak. Part of the rows lack a size; the others show once, few, many or a class for expanded clones.

>-|14|-|TRBJ2-7|TRBV5-4
CASSFTGITYEQYF
TGTGCCAGCAGCTTTACTGGTATTACCTACGAGCAGTACTTC
>-|12|-|TRBJ2-2|TRBV7-2
CASRASRRELFF
TGTGCCAGCAGGGCTTCCCGCCGGGAGCTGTTTTTT
>-|12|-|TRBJ2-7|TRBV16
CASSLRPSEQYF
TGTGCCAGCAGCCTCCGCCCGAGCGAGCAGTACTTC
>TRBD2|17|-|TRBJ2-1|TRBV13
CASSSPGTSGSRHEQFF
TGTGCCAGCAGCTCCCCCGGGACTAGCGGGAGTAGACATGAGCAGTTCTTC
>-|14|-|TRBJ1-1|TRBV28
CASSFAGAGTEAFF
TGTGCCAGCAGTTTTGCGGGGGCGGGTACTGAAGCTTTCTTT
>-|13|few|TRBJ1-2|TRBV2
CASPAGQRDGYTF
TGTGCCAGCCCGGCAGGGCAACGGGATGGCTACACCTTC
>TRBD1|14|-|TRBJ2-7|TRBV4-3
CASSPRDRDVEQYF
TGCGCCAGCAGCCCCCGGGACAGGGACGTTGAGCAGTACTTC
>TRBD1|15|-|TRBJ2-7|TRBV13
CASSLGQGAFYEQYF
TGTGCCAGCAGCTTAGGACAGGGGGCCTTCTACGAGCAGTACTTC
>TRBD2|20|-|TRBJ2-2|TRBV28
CASSITNPGLAGEGTGELFF
TGTGCCAGCAGCATTACAAATCCGGGACTAGCGGGAGAGGGAACCGGGGAGCTGTTTTTT
>-|16|-|TRBJ1-5|TRBV12-2
CASRSPAGATNQPQHF
TGTGCAAGTCGCTCCCCGGCAGGGGCTACCAATCAGCCCCAGCATTTT
>-|15|-|TRBJ2-1|TRBV19
CASSPLANSYNEQFF
TGTGCCAGTAGTCCCCTTGCGAACTCCTACAATGAGCAGTTCTTC
>-|14|-|TRBJ2-5|TRBV7-9
CASSSSWSEETQYF
TGTGCCAGCAGCTCATCCTGGTCGGAAGAGACCCAGTACTTC
>-|18|-|TRBJ1-4|TRBV7-9
CASSSSYRDFRTNEKLFF
TGTGCCAGCAGCTCCTCGTACAGGGATTTTCGGACTAATGAAAAACTGTTTTTT
>-|12|once|TRBJ2-3|TRBV30
CAWGWRTDTQYF
TGTGCCTGGGGCTGGAGGACAGATACGCAGTATTTT
>-|13|-|TRBJ2-7|TRBV29-1
CSVGQGLTYEQYF
TGCAGCGTTGGTCAGGGGCTCACCTACGAGCAGTACTTC
>-|14|-|TRBJ2-1|TRBV29-1
CSAETGRGFNEQFF
TGCAGCGCCGAGACGGGTAGGGGGTTCAATGAGCAGTTCTTC
>TRBD2|16|-|TRBJ2-7|TRBV13
CASSLGGTSASYEQYF
TGTGCCAGCAGCTTAGGCGGGACTAGCGCTTCCTACGAGCAGTACTTC
>-|12|-|TRBJ2-7|TRBV5-1
CASRDDAYEQYF
TGCGCCAGCCGGGACGATGCCTACGAGCAGTACTTC
>TRBD2|17|-|TRBJ2-1|TRBV7-8
CASSSLLLAESHVEQFF
TGTGCCAGCAGCTCCCTCTTACTAGCGGAGTCCCACGTTGAGCAGTTCTTC
>-|12|-|TRBJ2-7|TRBV6-5
CASSTDSYEQYF
TGTGCCAGCAGTACCGACAGCTACGAGCAGTACTTC
>-|15|-|TRBJ1-2|TRBV27
CASSPRPWATYGYTF
TGTGCCAGCAGTCCACGACCCTGGGCTACCTATGGCTACACCTTC
>TRBD1|16|-|TRBJ1-3|TRBV5-1
CASSLEGRGLGNTIYF
TGCGCCAGCAGCTTGGAAGGCAGGGGGCTTGGAAACACCATATATTTT
>TRBD2|17|-|TRBJ2-5|TRBV11-2
CASSLGTSGRARETQYF
TGTGCCAGCAGCCTCGGGACTAGCGGGAGGGCCCGAGAGACCCAGTACTTC
>TRBD2|19|-|TRBJ2-7|TRBV7-9
CASRPPGLAGSRDPYEQYF
TGTGCCAGCAGACCTCCGGGACTAGCGGGATCAAGAGACCCCTACGAGCAGTACTTC
>-|14|-|TRBJ2-1|TRBV28
CASSGGASGDEQFF
TGTGCCAGCAGTGGGGGGGCCTCCGGCGATGAGCAGTTCTTC
>-|14|-|TRBJ2-7|TRBV27
CASSPREAHFEQYF
TGTGCCAGCTCTCCCAGGGAAGCCCATTTCGAGCAGTACTTC
>-|13|-|TRBJ2-2|TRBV29-1
CSVHSWNTGELFF
TGCAGCGTTCACAGCTGGAACACCGGGGAGCTGTTTTTT
>TRBD1|15|-|TRBJ2-7|TRBV27
CASSFPGQPPYEQYF
TGTGCCAGCAGTTTCCCGGGACAGCCACCCTACGAGCAGTACTTC
>-|13|-|TRBJ2-5|TRBV7-8
CASSPGKQETQYF
TGTGCCAGCAGCCCGGGGAAACAAGAGACCCAGTACTTC
>-|17|-|TRBJ2-2|TRBV11-2
CASSLVKGQLNTGELFF
TGTGCCAGCAGCTTGGTCAAAGGACAGCTGAACACCGGGGAGCTGTTTTTT
>-|13|-|TRBJ1-4|TRBV6-5
CASSYAGSEKLFF
TGTGCCAGCAGTTACGCGGGTTCCGAAAAACTGTTTTTT
>-|17|-|TRBJ2-2|TRBV9
CASSDHRDGTNTGELFF
TGTGCCAGCAGCGATCACCGGGACGGTACGAACACCGGGGAGCTGTTTTTT
>TRBD2|15|-|TRBJ2-1|TRBV11-2
CASSELLALLNEQFF
TGTGCCAGCAGCGAACTACTAGCGTTACTCAATGAGCAGTTCTTC
>-|13|-|TRBJ2-1|TRBV6-1
CASSGDSHNEQFF
TGTGCCAGCAGTGGGGACTCACACAATGAGCAGTTCTTC
>TRBD2|17|-|TRBJ2-3|TRBV7-9
CASSVSGSPPSRDTQYF
TGTGCCAGCAGCGTTAGCGGGAGTCCCCCCTCACGTGATACGCAGTATTTT
>-|12|-|TRBJ2-7|TRBV7-9
CASSSGQQGQYF
TGTGCCAGCAGCTCGGGGCAGCAAGGGCAGTACTTC
>TRBD1|16|-|TRBJ2-7|TRBV7-9
CASSLVGTGTSYEQYF
TGTGCCAGCAGCTTAGTTGGGACAGGCACCTCCTACGAGCAGTACTTC
>-|12|-|TRBJ2-3|TRBV11-3
CASSLGGDTQYF
TGTGCCAGCAGCTTAGGCGGAGATACGCAGTATTTT
>TRBD2|21|once|TRBJ2-7|TRBV28
CASSLKGHGTSGGKNSYEQYF
TGTGCCAGCAGTTTAAAGGGCCACGGGACTAGCGGGGGAAAAAACTCCTACGAGCAGTACTTC
>TRBD1|16|-|TRBJ1-5|TRBV10-2
CASSELGQGARQPQHF
TGCGCCAGCAGTGAGTTGGGACAGGGGGCCCGACAGCCCCAGCATTTT
>-|15|once|TRBJ1-3|TRBV7-9
CASSPPYRAGNTIYF
TGTGCCAGCAGCCCACCATACAGGGCTGGAAACACCATATATTTT
>TRBD1|14|-|TRBJ2-7|TRBV27
CASNGQGFSNEQYF
TGTGCCAGCAACGGACAGGGGTTTAGCAACGAGCAGTACTTC
>-|15|-|TRBJ2-5|TRBV11-2
CASSLSSFVRETQYF
TGTGCCAGCAGCTTAAGCAGTTTTGTTCGAGAGACCCAGTACTTC
>-|13|-|TRBJ1-1|TRBV28
CASKTRSDTEAFF
TGTGCCAGCAAAACCCGGTCGGACACTGAAGCTTTCTTT
>-|14|once|TRBJ2-4|TRBV6-5
CASSPGEDKNIQYF
TGTGCCAGCAGCCCGGGGGAAGACAAAAACATTCAGTACTTC
>-|14|-|TRBJ1-2|TRBV5-4
CASSSMGQDYGYTF
TGTGCCAGCAGCTCGATGGGACAAGACTATGGCTACACCTTC
>-|14|-|TRBJ1-5|TRBV27
CASSLLGGNQPQHF
TGTGCCAGCAGTTTACTGGGAGGCAATCAGCCCCAGCATTTT
>-|16|-|TRBJ2-3|TRBV25-1
CASSETEGAITDTQYF
TGTGCCAGCAGTGAAACGGAGGGGGCGATCACAGATACGCAGTATTTT
>-|14|-|TRBJ2-7|TRBV19
CASSLGNSAYEQYF
TGTGCCAGTAGTTTGGGGAACTCAGCCTACGAGCAGTACTTC
>-|15|-|TRBJ2-6|TRBV6-5
CASSLGSSGANVLTF
TGTGCCAGCTCACTGGGGAGCTCTGGGGCCAACGTCCTGACTTTC
>-|16|once|TRBJ1-5|TRBV4-1
CASSQDWGMDNQPQHF
TGCGCCAGCAGCCAAGACTGGGGGATGGACAATCAGCCCCAGCATTTT
>TRBD1|15|-|TRBJ1-4|TRBV7-9
CASSSPGQSNEKLFF
TGTGCCAGCAGCTCCCCGGGACAGAGCAATGAAAAACTGTTTTTT
>TRBD1|14|-|TRBJ1-1|TRBV9
CASSVRTGVTEAFF
TGTGCCAGCAGCGTAAGGACAGGGGTTACTGAAGCTTTCTTT